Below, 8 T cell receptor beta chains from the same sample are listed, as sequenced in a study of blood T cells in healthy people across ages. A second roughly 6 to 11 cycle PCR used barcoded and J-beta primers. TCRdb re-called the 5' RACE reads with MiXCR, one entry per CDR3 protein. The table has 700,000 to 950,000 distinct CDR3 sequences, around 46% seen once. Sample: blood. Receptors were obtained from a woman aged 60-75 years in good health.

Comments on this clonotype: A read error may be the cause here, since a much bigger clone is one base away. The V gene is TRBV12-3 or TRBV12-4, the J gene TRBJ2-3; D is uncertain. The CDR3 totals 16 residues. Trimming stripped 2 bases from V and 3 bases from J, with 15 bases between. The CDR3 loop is CASSLKGRGRTDTQYF. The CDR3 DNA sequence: TGTGCCAGCAGTTTAAAGGGCAGAGGAAGGACAGATACGCAGTATTTT.

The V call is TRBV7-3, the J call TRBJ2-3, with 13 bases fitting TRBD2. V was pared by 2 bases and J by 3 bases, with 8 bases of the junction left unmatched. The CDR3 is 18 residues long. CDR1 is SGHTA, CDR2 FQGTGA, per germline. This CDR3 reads CASSLSAGTSGVTDTQYF. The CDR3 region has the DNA TGTGCCAGCAGCTTATCGGCTGGGACTAGCGGGGTAACAGATACGCAGTATTTT.

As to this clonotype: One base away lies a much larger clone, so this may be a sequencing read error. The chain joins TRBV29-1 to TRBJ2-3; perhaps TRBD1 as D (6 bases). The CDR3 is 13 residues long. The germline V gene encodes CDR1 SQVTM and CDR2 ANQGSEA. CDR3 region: CSFPGVSTDTRYF. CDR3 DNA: TGCAGCTTCCCAGGGGTTAGCACAGATACGCGGTATTTT.

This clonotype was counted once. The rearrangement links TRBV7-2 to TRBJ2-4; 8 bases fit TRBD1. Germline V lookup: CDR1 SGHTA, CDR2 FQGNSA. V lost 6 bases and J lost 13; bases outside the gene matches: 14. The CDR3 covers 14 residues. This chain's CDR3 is CASRGDRTPREQYF. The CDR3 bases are TGTGCCAGCAGAGGGGACAGGACGCCTAGGGAGCAGTACTTC.

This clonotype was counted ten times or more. CDR3 in amino acids: CASSLGGGLYEQYF. CDR3 nucleotides: TGTGCCAGCAGTTTGGGGGGGGGGCTCTACGAGCAGTACTTC. The V and J genes are TRBV28 and TRBJ2-7; possibly TRBD2 for D (7 bases). The CDR3 spans 14 residues. Germline-derived CDR1 and CDR2 are MDHEN and SYDVKM. The V end was cut by 3 bases, the J end by 3 bases, with 12 bases between.

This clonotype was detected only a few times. CDR3 sequence reads: CASSYTGTEHEQYF. CDR3 DNA sequence: TGTGCCAGCAGTTACACAGGGACCGAGCACGAGCAGTACTTC. This chain links TRBV6-5 with TRBJ2-7; weak D call: TRBD1 (6 bases). V was trimmed by 2 bases and J by 5 bases, leaving 13 bases between them. The CDR3 loop spans 14 amino acids. Germline assignment: CDR1 MNHEY and CDR2 SVGAGI.

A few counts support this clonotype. The CDR3 DNA reads TGTGCCAGCAGCTTAGTCGGGGGGGCGACCGGGGAGCTGTTTTTT. Translating gives CASSLVGGATGELFF. The chain links TRBV7-2 to TRBJ2-2; 8 positions agree with TRBD2. This CDR3 has 15 amino acids. Trimming at V came to 1 base and at J to 5 bases, leaving 3 bases not matched to a gene. Germline CDR1 reads SGHTA; CDR2 reads FQGNSA.

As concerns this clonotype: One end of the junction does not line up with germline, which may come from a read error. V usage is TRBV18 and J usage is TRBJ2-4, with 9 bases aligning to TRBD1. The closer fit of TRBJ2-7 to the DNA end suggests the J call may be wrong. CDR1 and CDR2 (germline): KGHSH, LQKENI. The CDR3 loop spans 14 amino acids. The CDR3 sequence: CASSSGTGSSEQYF. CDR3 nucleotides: TGTGCCAGCTCAAGCGGGACAGGGTCCTCCGAGCAGTACTTC.